This entry lists 25 T cell receptor beta chains sequenced from one sample in a study of tumor and adjacent non-tumor tissue in lung cancer. No cell sorting was done before RNA was extracted from the tissue. More than 3 cm separated this lung sample from the edge of the tumor. The library came from three nested PCR rounds adapted from ARM-PCR protocols. TCRdb re-called the multiplex PCR reads through MiXCR, storing one row per CDR3 protein. The table records over 40,000 distinct CDR3 sequences, around 62% of them present only once. The sample taken for sequencing was distant non-tumor lung tissue. These receptors were collected from a woman aged 40 to 50 with non-small cell lung cancer.

About this clonotype itself: This may be a read error: a much more frequent sequence differs by one nucleotide. The chain employs TRBV9 and TRBJ1-1; unclear D gene. Germline V gives CDR1 SGDLS, CDR2 YYNGEE. The CDR3 runs to 13 residues. V lost 8 bases and J 2 bases, leaving 13 bases between the germline ends. The CDR3 is CARSIGSNTEAFF. The CDR3 nucleotides are TGTGCCAGGAGCATCGGGAGTAACACTGAAGCTTTCTTT.

A remark on this clonotype: A clone one base away is much larger, so this may be a read error. Lacking the conserved final phenylalanine or tryptophan, this CDR3 likely reflects a read error. The genes are TRBV5-5 and TRBJ1-2; 8 bases map to TRBD1. With V trimmed by 4 bases and J by 8 bases, 16 bases remained unmatched. The V gene's germline CDR1 is SGHKS and CDR2 YYEKEE (reference sequence). This CDR3 comprises 16 residues. For the CDR3, the DNA is TGTGCCAGCAGCCCAGCGCGGACAGGGCTAAATGGGGGCTACACCGTC. This translates into CASSPARTGLNGGYTV.

This clonotype was seen a handful of times. It may be a read error: a sequence one base away is much more abundant. The chain is built from TRBV20-1 and TRBJ2-7, with TRBD1 matching 9 bases. Trimming at V came to 7 bases and at J to 4 bases, leaving 5 bases not matched to a gene. Germline assignment: CDR1 DFQATT and CDR2 SNEGSKA (reference sequence). This CDR3 contains 12 residues. CDR3 amino acids: CSVTGQGYEQYF. In DNA form, the CDR3 reads TGCAGTGTTACTGGACAGGGGTACGAGCAGTACTTC.

Ten or more counts support this clonotype. The chain has TRBV20-1 and TRBJ2-7; 8 bases match TRBD2. Trimming cost V 1 base and J 9 bases; bases outside gene matches: 14. Germline CDR1 is DFQATT and CDR2 is SNEGSKA (reference sequence). The CDR3 length is 15 residues. The CDR3: CSARVWSSGRDWQYF. The CDR3 DNA is TGCAGTGCTAGAGTTTGGTCCAGCGGGAGAGATTGGCAGTACTTC.

About this clonotype itself: One end of the junction does not line up with germline, which may come from a read error. The chain is built from TRBV6-6 and TRBJ2-3, with D unresolved. CDR3 length: 13 residues. Germline values: CDR1 MNHNY, CDR2 SVGAGI (reference sequence). In nucleotides, the CDR3 is TGTGCCAGCTCGGGTAGGAACGCAGATAGGCAGTATTTT. Its translation: CASSGRNADRQYF.

About this clonotype itself: A read error may be the cause here, since a much bigger clone is one base away. The CDR3 spells CSASRPRLAGVGEQYF. CDR3 nucleotides: TGCAGTGCTAGCCGGCCGCGACTAGCGGGAGTAGGGGAGCAGTACTTC. V is TRBV20-1 and J is TRBJ2-7; 12 nucleotides match TRBD2. Losses at the gene ends were 3 bases for V and 7 bases for J; bases not matched to a gene: 13. Per germline, CDR1 DFQATT and CDR2 SNEGSKA (reference sequence). This CDR3 is built from 16 residues.

As concerns this clonotype: At one boundary the junction diverges from the germline segment, which might be a read error. V usage is TRBV4-1 and J usage is TRBJ2-3; D is uncertain. Germline values: CDR1 MGHRA, CDR2 YSYEKL. CDR3 length equals 14 residues. The CDR3, as DNA: TGCGCCAGCAGCCAAACCGCAGACACAGATACACAGTATTTT. Its protein product is CASSQTADTDTQYF.

As to this clonotype: Possible read error: a much larger clone is one base away. The chain carries TRBV5-6 and TRBJ2-3; TRBD2 matches 9 bases. CDR3 length: 16 amino acids. The germline gives CDR1 SGHDT, CDR2 YYEEEE. CDR3 amino acids: CASGLERGRAGDTQYF. For the CDR3, the DNA is TGTGCCAGCGGCTTGGAACGCGGGAGGGCCGGGGATACGCAGTATTTT.

Remarks on this clonotype: A read error may account for a junction end that differs from germline. The chain links TRBV6-5 to TRBJ1-6; 7 positions agree with TRBD1. Germline V CDR1 and CDR2: MNHEY, SVGAGI. CDR3 length: 16 residues. The CDR3 loop is CARRPRDSSYNSPLRF. The CDR3, as DNA: TGTGCCAGGAGGCCGAGGGACAGCTCCTATAATTCACCCCTCCGTTTT.

This clonotype showed up many times. The rearrangement links TRBV6-1 to TRBJ2-1; TRBD2 matches 12 bases. The CDR3 length is 15 residues. The V and J ends lost 6 bases and 9 bases, in that order; junction bases with no gene match: 9. Germline CDR1 and CDR2: MNHNS and SASEGT. The CDR3 DNA reads as TGTGCCAGCAGACTAGCGGGGGGTAGGACGGGTGAGCAGTTCTTC. Residues: CASRLAGGRTGEQFF.

In regard to this clonotype: Germline is not matched at one junction end, which may reflect a read error. The rearrangement joins TRBV7-9 to TRBJ2-7; no clear D. The CDR3 runs to 13 residues. Germline CDR1 and CDR2: SEHNR and FQNEAQ (reference sequence). The CDR3 DNA reads TGTGTCAGCAGCTTATTCTTCACCTACGAGCAGTACTTC. Its translation is CVSSLFFTYEQYF.

This clonotype was seen ten or more times. V usage is TRBV12-3 or TRBV12-4 and J usage is TRBJ2-1, with 11 bases aligning to TRBD1. The CDR3 covers 16 residues. After removal of 4 bases from V and 6 bases from J, the junction contained 8 bases not matched to a gene. The CDR3 DNA reads as TGTGCCAGCAGTTGGAGGACAGGGGGCAAGGGCAATGAGCAGTTCTTC. It yields the protein CASSWRTGGKGNEQFF.

This clonotype has at least ten counts. This rearrangement joins TRBV12-3 or TRBV12-4 to TRBJ1-2; D not resolved. CDR3 size: 12 residues. The V and J ends lost 5 bases and 4 bases respectively, with 8 bases between them. The CDR3 DNA is TGTGCCAGCAGTCCCCGGGGCTATGGCTACACCTTC. Residues: CASSPRGYGYTF.

A remark on this clonotype: A much larger clone lies a single base off, so this may be a read error. V and J are TRBV29-1 and TRBJ1-1, with TRBD1 matching 9 bases. Germline CDR1 is SQVTM and CDR2 is ANQGSEA. This CDR3 comprises 13 residues. The CDR3 DNA sequence: TGCAGGCCTTCAGACAGGGGGTCTACTGAAGCTTTCTTT. This encodes CRPSDRGSTEAFF.

This chain links TRBV6-1 with TRBJ1-1; D remains unclear. V was shortened by 9 bases and J by 1 base, with 12 bases between the two germline ends. The CDR3 runs to 13 residues. Germline V gene lookup returns CDR1 MNHNS and CDR2 SASEGT. The CDR3 sequence: CARMKHENTEAFF. The CDR3 DNA follows: TGTGCCAGGATGAAGCACGAGAACACTGAAGCTTTCTTT.

The chain recombines TRBV5-1 with TRBJ2-5; D remains unclear. The CDR3 contains 14 residues. Germline V CDR1 and CDR2: SGHRS, YFSETQ. Trimming pared 2 bases from V and 2 bases from J, leaving 10 bases between. For the CDR3, the DNA is TGCGCCAGCAGCTTCCAGCTTGATCAAGAGACCCAGTACTTC. It encodes CASSFQLDQETQYF.

This chain links TRBV11-2 with TRBJ2-3; a possible D gene is TRBD2 (6 bases). This CDR3 spans 15 amino acids. Germline V gene lookup returns CDR1 SGHAT and CDR2 FQNNGV. Trimming shortened V by 1 base and J by 4 bases, and 12 bases separated the two germline ends. Here the CDR3 DNA reads TGTGCCAGCAGCTTAGTGACGGGAGATGCAGATACGCAGTATTTT. Amino acid sequence: CASSLVTGDADTQYF.

This clonotype occurred many times. The chain has TRBV28 and TRBJ1-3; D gene ambiguous. The CDR3 extends over 11 amino acids. Germline CDR1 reads MDHEN; CDR2 reads SYDVKM. With 3 bases removed from V and 10 bases from J, the gap between germline ends came to 7 bases. The CDR3 is CASSLQQTIYF. The CDR3 nucleotides read TGTGCCAGCAGTTTGCAACAGACCATATATTTT.

V usage is TRBV6-5 and J usage is TRBJ1-3; TRBD1 matches at 7 bases. Unmatched junction bases numbered 12, after V lost 4 bases and J lost 3 bases. Germline assignment: CDR1 MNHEY and CDR2 SVGAGI. The CDR3 totals 17 residues. CDR3 in amino acids: CASSSTTTGFFGNTIYF. In DNA, the CDR3 is TGTGCCAGCAGTTCCACTACGACAGGGTTTTTTGGAAACACCATATATTTT.

Concerning this clonotype itself: Mismatch with germline at one junction end may stem from a read error. The CDR3 sequence is CASRGLAPEGDMQYF. CDR3 nucleotide sequence: TGTGCCAGCAGGGGACTAGCTCCCGAGGGGGATATGCAGTATTTT. The V and J genes are TRBV12-3 or TRBV12-4 and TRBJ2-3; TRBD2 aligns across 9 bases. This CDR3 comprises 15 residues.

This chain links TRBV7-8 with TRBJ1-1, with TRBD1 as a possible D gene (5 bases). CDR1 is SGHVS and CDR2 is FQNEAQ in the germline V gene. The V end was cut by 4 bases, the J end by 10 bases, with 16 bases between. CDR3 size: 13 residues. The CDR3 reads CASSYGQGTGAFF. The CDR3 DNA reads TGTGCCAGCAGCTATGGACAAGGGACCGGAGCTTTCTTT. Full variable domain (rest looked up from reference TRBV7-8 and TRBJ1-1): GAGVSQSPRYKVAKRGQDVALRCDPISGHVSLFWYQQALGQGPEFLTYFQNEAQLDKSGLPSDRFFAERPEGSVSTLKIQRTQQEDSAVYLCASSYGQGTGAFFGQGTRLTVV.

This clonotype was found many times. This could be a read error, since a much larger clone is one nucleotide away. The V and J genes are TRBV14 and TRBJ2-5; D is undetermined. Germline values: CDR1 SGHDN, CDR2 FVKESK. This CDR3 is built from 13 residues. The CDR3 is CASSRTIQETRYF. The CDR3 DNA follows: TGTGCCAGCAGCCGGACGATACAAGAGACCCGGTACTTC.

With respect to this clonotype: This CDR3 is missing its conserved last phenylalanine or tryptophan, likely due to a read error. The V gene is TRBV10-2, the J gene TRBJ2-7; TRBD1 matches at 7 bases. This CDR3 contains 15 residues. Germline V gives CDR1 WSHSY, CDR2 SAAADI. CDR3 nucleotide sequence: TGCGTCAGCAGGACCGGACAGGTGGGGACCTACGAGCAGTACTCC. Its translation: CVSRTGQVGTYEQYS.

As concerns this clonotype: With a much larger clone just one base away, this may be a read error. This chain uses TRBV20-1 with TRBJ2-5, with D possibly TRBD2 on 6 matching bases. Per the germline V gene, CDR1 is DFQATT and CDR2 is SNEGSKA (reference sequence). V lost 0 bases and J 5 bases, leaving 19 bases between the germline ends. This CDR3 comprises 16 residues. CDR3 nucleotides: TGCAGTGCTAGAGATCAAGCGGGTCCGACGTTGGAGACCCAGTACTTC. It encodes CSARDQAGPTLETQYF.

This clonotype appeared a few times. One end of the junction fails to match germline, which may point to a read error. The genes are TRBV6-5 and TRBJ1-6; D call uncertain. Germline CDR1 and CDR2: MNHEY and SVGAGI. The CDR3 sequence is 15 residues long. CDR3 residues: CAGSYHNVLDSPLHF. Here the CDR3 DNA reads TGTGCCGGCAGTTACCATAACGTTTTGGATTCACCCCTCCACTTT.